A single sample is the source of the 9 T cell receptor beta chains below, sequenced in a study of T cells after yellow fever vaccination. TCRdb itself ran the 5' RACE reads through MiXCR, one entry per CDR3 protein. The sample has around 610,000 distinct CDR3 sequences, roughly 14% seen once. Sequenced here: PBMCs, sampled on the day of the yellow fever booster vaccination. These receptors originate from a man aged 25 to 45 who received the YFV17D yellow fever vaccine.

This clonotype was counted a few times. V usage is TRBV20-1 and J usage is TRBJ2-7; the D gene is possibly TRBD2 (6 bases). Per germline, CDR1 DFQATT and CDR2 SNEGSKA (reference sequence). V was shortened by 3 bases and J by 4 bases, with 19 bases between the two germline ends. This CDR3 contains 15 residues. CDR3 DNA sequence: TGCAGTGCTAGGGAGGGAAGCGGGTCCTTTTACGAGCAGTACTTC. Its protein is CSAREGSGSFYEQYF.

This clonotype was observed a handful of times. The chain recombines TRBV5-6 with TRBJ2-7, with D tentatively TRBD2 (7 bases). V lost 1 base and J 8 bases, leaving 22 bases between the germline ends. This CDR3 comprises 16 residues. Germline V gene lookup returns CDR1 SGHDT and CDR2 YYEEEE. The CDR3 DNA follows: TGTGCCAGCAGCTTGAGGGGGGGCGAATCCCTACGACAGCAGTACTTC. Translating it yields CASSLRGGESLRQQYF.

This clonotype was seen only a few times. The chain links TRBV29-1 to TRBJ2-2; TRBD1 agrees at 7 bases. The V segment lost 5 bases and the J segment 4 bases; nucleotides outside the gene matches: 7. The germline V gene has CDR1 SQVTM and CDR2 ANQGSEA. This CDR3 is 14 amino acids long. The CDR3 bases are TGCAGCGTTTCCCGACAGGGAAGCACCGGGGAGCTGTTTTTT. This encodes CSVSRQGSTGELFF.

V is TRBV7-2 and J is TRBJ1-5; 7 bases are shared with TRBD1. Trimming took 5 bases from V and 9 from J; bases not matched to a gene: 10. Looked up from germline, CDR1 is SGHTA and CDR2 is FQGNSA. This CDR3 contains 14 residues. CDR3 protein: CASSLGQALGPQHF. The CDR3 DNA sequence: TGTGCCAGCAGCCTCGGACAGGCATTAGGGCCCCAGCATTTT.

This clonotype showed up just a few times. V usage is TRBV30 and J usage is TRBJ1-2; 7 nucleotides match TRBD1. The CDR3 is 11 residues long. In germline, CDR1 is GTSNPN, CDR2 SVGIG (reference sequence). With 2 bases clipped from V and 8 bases from J, the junction kept 2 bases outside the gene matches. In nucleotides, the CDR3 is TGTGCCTGGAGTACAGGGGTCGGCTACACCTTC. Its translation is CAWSTGVGYTF.

This clonotype was seen at least ten times. One end of the junction does not line up with germline, which may come from a read error. The J gene is TRBJ2-1, the V gene TRBV5-6; no clear D gene. This CDR3 has 12 amino acids. CDR1 is SGHDT, CDR2 YYEEEE, per germline. The CDR3 spells CASSPSNNEQFF. In nucleotides, the CDR3 is TGTGCCAGCAGCCCCTCCAACAATGAGCAGTTCTTC.

The chain combines TRBV27 with TRBJ2-5, with 8 bases fitting TRBD1. There are 14 residues in the CDR3. CDR1 is MNHEY and CDR2 is SMNVEV in the germline V gene (reference sequence). Trimming cost V 0 bases and J 9 bases; bases outside gene matches: 6. CDR3 nucleotides: TGTGCCAGCAGTTTATCCCGCCAGGGGGCGGCCCAGTACTTC. It is translated as CASSLSRQGAAQYF.

This clonotype was recorded a few times. The chain employs TRBV3-1 and TRBJ2-1; tentative D call: TRBD2 (6 bases). This CDR3 comprises 17 residues. CDR1 and CDR2 from the germline V gene are LGHDT and YNNKEL (reference sequence). Between the trimmed V and J ends, which lost 0 bases and 3 bases, there was a span of 15 bases. The chain's CDR3 is CASSQDFSGRGYNEQFF. CDR3 bases: TGTGCCAGCAGCCAAGATTTTAGCGGAAGAGGCTACAATGAGCAGTTCTTC.

This chain joins TRBV3-1 and TRBJ1-4; no definite D call. Germline-derived CDR1 and CDR2 are LGHDT and YNNKEL (reference sequence). Trimming took 0 bases from V and 4 from J, leaving 6 bases between them. This CDR3 spans 14 amino acids. CDR3 protein: CASSQDTVNEKLFF. The CDR3 DNA sequence: TGTGCCAGCAGCCAAGACACCGTTAATGAAAAACTGTTTTTT.